One sample yielded the 21 T cell receptor beta chains listed below, sequenced in a study of regulatory T cells in long-lasting Graves disease (dated by TCRdb to the early 2020s). In light of the paper, this sample's time point label describes: newly diagnosed GD, antithyroid drugs for less than 3 months. For both TCR sequencing and RNA sequencing, RNA was extracted from PBMCs in TRIzol. Libraries came from multiplex PCR. TCRdb records Illumina HiSeq 4000 as the sequencer. iRepertoire HTBI primers and Arm-PCR amplification of CDR3 regions were used to construct TCR beta libraries. TCRdb passed the public sequencing reads through fastp at Q25 and MiXCR, retaining productive beta sequences. One record per CDR3 amino acid sequence lists the most common genes and DNA. The sample has about 620,000 distinct CDR3 sequences on record, less than 20% of them singletons. Around 18% of the sample comes from the top ten.

Separately, the same data were catalogued under a study of T cells in Graves' hyperthyroidism and ophthalmopathy.

Here the sequenced sample was peripheral blood mononuclear cells (PBMCs), taken at new diagnosis, from a patient treated with antithyroid drugs. The receptor set was obtained from a woman aged 25 to 39 with Graves disease. Donor details come from another sample of the same person, matched by shared clones.

This clonotype occurred many times. The chain recombines TRBV28 with TRBJ2-5; the D call may be TRBD1 or TRBD2 (6 bases each). This CDR3 is 16 amino acids long. The V gene's germline CDR1 is MDHEN and CDR2 SYDVKM. Trimming removed 6 bases at V and 4 bases at J, with 21 bases between. Here the CDR3 reads CASSRPRGESRETQYF. CDR3 nucleotides: TGTGCCAGCAGCCGCCCTAGGGGGGAGTCCCGAGAGACCCAGTACTTC.

This clonotype was detected a few times. The J gene is TRBJ2-5, the V gene TRBV14; 11 nucleotides align to TRBD2. The J segment lost 5 bases and the V segment lost 3 bases, leaving 8 bases of the junction unmatched. The germline CDR1 and CDR2 sequences are SGHDN and FVKESK. The CDR3 is 16 residues long. This CDR3 is CASSHRLAGGGETQYF. In DNA, the CDR3 is TGTGCCAGCAGCCACCGCCTAGCGGGAGGTGGGGAGACCCAGTACTTC.

This clonotype was observed a single time. The chain joins TRBV28 to TRBJ1-1; maybe TRBD1 (5 bases). The CDR3 covers 15 residues. Trimming shortened V by 5 bases and J by 3 bases, and 16 bases separated the two germline ends. The germline V gene has CDR1 MDHEN and CDR2 SYDVKM. The CDR3 region has the DNA TGTGCCAGCAGTCCTCTCGGGGGGTGGGACACTGAAGCTTTCTTT. Translated, it gives CASSPLGGWDTEAFF.

This clonotype appeared a single time. The V gene is TRBV3-1, the J gene TRBJ2-3; 9 nucleotides match TRBD2. The CDR3 length is 15 residues. Germline V gene lookup returns CDR1 LGHDT and CDR2 YNNKEL (reference sequence). The V gene end was trimmed by 5 bases and the J gene end by 7 bases; junction bases not matched to a gene: 10. The CDR3 region has the DNA TGTGCCAGCAGCTTCCTAGCGGGAACTGGTCATACGCAGTATTTT. It encodes CASSFLAGTGHTQYF.

A few counts support this clonotype. J is TRBJ1-4 and V is TRBV15; TRBD1 is a possible D gene (6 bases). Germline V gives CDR1 LNHNV, CDR2 YYDKDF (reference sequence). The length of the CDR3 is 15 residues. V was trimmed by 6 bases and J by 2 bases, leaving 13 bases between them. Written as DNA, the CDR3 is TGTGCCACCAGTATAAAAGGGGGTACTAATGAAAAACTGTTTTTT. It specifies CATSIKGGTNEKLFF. Together with reference TRBV15 and TRBJ1-4, the CDR3 gives the full variable domain: DAMVIQNPRYQVTQFGKPVTLSCSQTLNHNVMYWYQQKSSQAPKLLFHYYDKDFNNEADTPDNFQSRRPNTSFCFLDIRSPGLGDTAMYLCATSIKGGTNEKLFFGSGTQLSVL.

This clonotype was observed at least ten times. V is TRBV28 and J is TRBJ2-7; a possible D gene is TRBD2 (6 bases). CDR3 size: 15 residues. V was pared by 7 bases and J by 3 bases, with 19 bases between. CDR1 MDHEN and CDR2 SYDVKM come from the germline V gene. The CDR3: CASTRDSEIRYEQYF. In DNA, the CDR3 is TGTGCCAGCACTCGGGACTCCGAGATCCGCTACGAGCAGTACTTC.

The J gene is TRBJ2-1, the V gene TRBV7-6; possibly TRBD1 or TRBD2 for D (6 bases each). Deletions cut 0 bases from V and 5 bases from J, with 26 bases between. Germline CDR1 reads SGHVS; CDR2 reads FNYEAQ. This CDR3 is 20 amino acids long. CDR3 in DNA: TGTGCCAGCAGCTTAGCGGGGGGCGGATGGCGGGCCGAAGGTAACAATGAGCAGTTCTTC. Translating gives CASSLAGGGWRAEGNNEQFF.

At least ten counts were recorded for this clonotype. This CDR3 reads CASSLFVGPNTGELFF. The CDR3 region has the DNA TGTGCCAGCAGCTTGTTTGTCGGACCGAACACCGGGGAGCTGTTTTTT. V is TRBV5-6 and J is TRBJ2-2; no reliable D call. CDR1 is SGHDT and CDR2 is YYEEEE in the germline V gene. This CDR3 has 16 residues. V gave up 1 base and J gave up 0 bases, with 10 bases separating them.

This chain uses TRBV7-2 with TRBJ1-5, with D hard to call. CDR1 SGHTA and CDR2 FQGNSA come from the germline V gene. The CDR3 spans 13 residues. V gave up 6 bases and J gave up 6 bases, with 12 bases separating them. For the CDR3, the DNA is TGTGCCAGCAGTGATAGTTTCTCTCAGCCCCAGCATTTT. It codes for CASSDSFSQPQHF.

On this clonotype: A much larger clonotype is one base distant, so this may be a read error. The chain combines TRBV20-1 with TRBJ2-5; maybe TRBD1 (5 bases). Germline V gene lookup returns CDR1 DFQATT and CDR2 SNEGSKA (reference sequence). V shed 3 bases and J shed 5 bases, with 19 bases lying between them. The CDR3 is made up of 15 amino acids. CDR3 sequence: CSASPGAGIGETQYF. The CDR3 region has the DNA TGCAGTGCTAGCCCTGGGGCAGGCATTGGGGAGACCCAGTACTTC.

This clonotype showed up many times. V gene TRBV28 combines with J gene TRBJ2-1; D may be TRBD1 (6 bases). Germline CDR1 and CDR2: MDHEN and SYDVKM. CDR3 length equals 14 residues. The germline V and J ends were trimmed by 6 bases and 8 bases, with 17 bases remaining between them. DNA of the CDR3: TGTGCCAGCAGCTTTACTAGGGACATCCATGAGCAGTTCTTC. It yields the protein CASSFTRDIHEQFF.

This clonotype has a count of ten or more. This chain connects TRBV14 to TRBJ2-1, with a possible D match to TRBD2 (5 bases). CDR1 is SGHDN, CDR2 FVKESK, per germline. CDR3 length: 16 amino acids. V was pared by 3 bases and J by 3 bases, with 15 bases between. CDR3 protein: CASSHITSTSYNEQFF. The CDR3 nucleotides are TGTGCCAGCAGCCATATAACTAGTACAAGCTACAATGAGCAGTTCTTC.

This clonotype was seen repeatedly, ten times or more. The rearrangement links TRBV2 to TRBJ2-5; D remains ambiguous. The CDR3 runs to 12 residues. Germline values: CDR1 SNHLY, CDR2 FYNNEI. Trimming removed 4 bases from V and 4 bases from J, with 7 bases in between. The CDR3 region has the DNA TGTGCCAGCAGTGGATCGGTAGAGACCCAGTACTTC. Translation gives CASSGSVETQYF. The whole variable domain, remainder taken from reference TRBV2 and TRBJ2-5, is EPEVTQTPSHQVTQMGQEVILRCVPISNHLYFYWYRQILGQKVEFLVSFYNNEISEKSEIFDDQFSVERPDGSNFTLKIRSTKLEDSAMYFCASSGSVETQYFGPGTRLLVL.

The chain couples TRBV28 to TRBJ1-1, with a tentative D call TRBD1 (5 bases). In germline, CDR1 is MDHEN, CDR2 SYDVKM. The CDR3 loop spans 13 amino acids. The V end was cut by 10 bases, the J end by 8 bases, with 20 bases between. The CDR3 region has the DNA TGTGCCAACAGGTATTTGAGTAATCGGGAAGCTTTCTTT. Its protein is CANRYLSNREAFF.

V is TRBV19 and J is TRBJ2-3; TRBD2 matches at 7 bases. The CDR3 has 16 residues. Losses at the gene ends were 8 bases for V and 4 bases for J; bases not matched to a gene: 15. Germline V CDR1 and CDR2: LNHDA, SQIVND (reference sequence). DNA for the CDR3: TGTGCCAGTCCACCCGGAGCGGGGACCTTTCCAGATACGCAGTATTTT. Amino acids: CASPPGAGTFPDTQYF.

At least ten counts were recorded for this clonotype. The genes are TRBV6-2 or TRBV6-3 and TRBJ1-2; D ambiguous. The CDR3 runs to 12 residues. The V end was cut by 2 bases, the J end by 8 bases, with 9 bases between. Germline CDR1 is MNHEY and CDR2 is SVGEGT. This CDR3 reads CASSYGGGGYTF. As DNA, the CDR3 is TGTGCCAGCAGTTACGGAGGAGGAGGCTACACCTTC.

Ten or more counts support this clonotype. As DNA, the CDR3 is TGTGCCAGCAGTCCCCCCCGTGGGACAGGGGGGAGGGAGCAGTACTTC. Its protein product is CASSPPRGTGGREQYF. This chain connects TRBV28 to TRBJ2-7, with 11 bases aligning to TRBD1. CDR1 is MDHEN and CDR2 is SYDVKM in the germline V gene. This CDR3 is built from 16 residues. The J segment lost 7 bases and the V segment lost 5 bases, leaving 13 bases of the junction unmatched.

Ten or more counts support this clonotype. CDR3 DNA sequence: TGTGCCAGCAGCTTGGGAGGGGGTCTAGCATCGAGTGAGCAGTTCTTC. This translates into CASSLGGGLASSEQFF. The chain combines TRBV5-5 with TRBJ2-1, with a weak D call TRBD1 (6 bases). Germline values: CDR1 SGHKS, CDR2 YYEKEE (reference sequence). The CDR3 is 16 amino acids. V gave up 0 bases and J gave up 9 bases, with 19 bases separating them.

V usage is TRBV3-1 and J usage is TRBJ2-5, with 10 positions matching TRBD1. The V gene's germline CDR1 is LGHDT and CDR2 YNNKEL (reference sequence). The CDR3 spans 14 residues. With 4 bases clipped from V and 6 bases from J, the junction kept 5 bases outside the gene matches. This CDR3 is CASSPRDRGKTQYF. The CDR3 region has the DNA TGTGCCAGCAGCCCTCGGGACAGGGGAAAGACCCAGTACTTC.

V gene TRBV7-8 combines with J gene TRBJ2-6, with TRBD1 identical over 8 bases. The length of the CDR3 is 16 residues. Per the germline V gene, CDR1 is SGHVS and CDR2 is FQNEAQ. J was trimmed by 1 base and V by 6 bases; bases with no gene match: 5. Here the CDR3 DNA reads TGTGCCAGCAGGGGGACAGGAAGATCTGGGGCCAACGTCCTGACTTTC. Amino acid sequence: CASRGTGRSGANVLTF.

This clonotype was seen more than once but under ten times. This chain links TRBV9 with TRBJ1-3; TRBD1 is a possible D gene (6 bases). Trimming took off 4 bases at V and 0 bases at J, with 14 bases between the two ends. The CDR3 has 16 amino acids. CDR1 is SGDLS and CDR2 is YYNGEE in the germline V gene. CDR3 loop: CASSQGGGFSGNTIYF. In DNA form, the CDR3 reads TGTGCCAGCAGCCAAGGGGGGGGTTTCTCTGGAAACACCATATATTTT.